This is a list of T cell receptor beta chains from one sample in a study of shared clonotypes between healthy human individuals. Assay used: immunoSEQ multiplex PCR; TCRdb lists only in-frame clones, some missing. The repertoire holds fewer than 850,000 clones, with less than 80% as singletons. Sequenced material: memory CD4+ T cells sorted from blood. The receptors come from a woman younger than 45 in good health. The CDR3 runs from the conserved cysteine through the conserved F or W. Fields, in order: V gene, D gene, J gene, clone size, CDR3 protein, CDR3 DNA. The D gene is left open where the match is weak. Some rows have no size entry. The others give once, few or many, or a class for an expanded clone.

TRBV9	.	TRBJ1-3	.	CASSVDPGASGNTIYF	TGTGCCAGCAGCGTAGATCCGGGGGCATCAGGAAACACCATATATTTT
TRBV2	.	TRBJ1-1	.	CASDWDGGYEAFF	TGTGCCAGCGACTGGGACGGAGGCTATGAAGCTTTCTTT
TRBV14	TRBD1	TRBJ2-5	.	CASSQVGTGLRETQYF	TGTGCCAGCAGCCAAGTCGGGACAGGGCTACGCGAGACCCAGTACTTC
TRBV29-1	.	TRBJ2-3	.	CSVSGPGTDTQYF	TGCAGCGTGAGCGGACCCGGGACAGATACGCAGTATTTT
TRBV18	.	TRBJ1-5	.	CASSPPGGSNQPQHF	TGTGCCAGCTCACCCCCCGGCGGTAGCAATCAGCCCCAGCATTTT
TRBV7-9	TRBD1	TRBJ2-7	.	CASSQYGQGAREQYF	TGTGCCAGCAGTCAATACGGACAGGGGGCTCGCGAGCAGTACTTC
TRBV7-9	.	TRBJ1-1	.	CASSLDVAEAFF	TGTGCCAGCAGCTTAGACGTCGCTGAAGCTTTCTTT
TRBV6-5	.	TRBJ2-6	once	CASSLGITGANVLTF	TGTGCCAGCAGTCTGGGGATCACTGGGGCCAACGTCCTGACTTTC
TRBV2	TRBD1	TRBJ2-7	many	CASSEGGQGIYEQYF	TGTGCCAGCAGTGAAGGCGGACAGGGGATCTACGAGCAGTACTTC
TRBV2	TRBD1	TRBJ1-2	few	CASRGTGSAYGYTF	TGTGCCAGCAGGGGGACAGGGTCGGCCTATGGCTACACCTTC
TRBV7-3	.	TRBJ2-7	.	CASSPQGGEQYF	TGTGCCAGCAGCCCTCAGGGCGGGGAGCAGTACTTC
TRBV25-1	.	TRBJ2-7	.	CASSRQSDSLARYEQYF	TGTGCCAGCAGTCGACAATCGGACTCACTGGCGAGGTACGAGCAGTACTTC
TRBV19	TRBD1	TRBJ2-7	.	CASSIDLGTASYEQYF	TGTGCCAGTAGTATAGATTTGGGGACAGCCTCCTACGAGCAGTACTTC
TRBV2	.	TRBJ2-1	few	CASSGRGGRYNEQFF	TGTGCCAGCAGTGGACGGGGAGGACGCTACAATGAGCAGTTCTTC
TRBV6-4	.	TRBJ1-1	.	CASSDDTTGNTEAFF	TGTGCCAGCAGTGACGATACGACAGGGAACACTGAAGCTTTCTTT
TRBV10-1	TRBD2	TRBJ2-1	.	CASSESAGLAGGRNEQFF	TGCGCCAGCAGTGAGTCTGCAGGACTAGCGGGAGGGCGTAATGAGCAGTTCTTC
TRBV5-8	.	TRBJ2-5	.	CASSILGGAGETQYF	TGTGCCAGCAGCATCCTCGGGGGCGCGGGAGAGACCCAGTACTTC
TRBV5-1	.	TRBJ1-1	.	CASSPSAGDGRTEAFF	TGCGCCAGCAGCCCCTCCGCAGGGGATGGGAGGACTGAAGCTTTCTTT
TRBV7-9	TRBD1	TRBJ2-5	.	CASSLQGARETQYF	TGTGCCAGCAGCCTACAGGGGGCCCGCGAGACCCAGTACTTC
TRBV7-9	TRBD1	TRBJ1-5	.	CASSSDRSFNQPQHF	TGTGCCAGCAGCTCGGACAGGAGCTTCAATCAGCCCCAGCATTTT
TRBV19	TRBD1	TRBJ2-5	once	CASRDRDSLQQTQYF	TGTGCCAGTAGGGACCGGGACAGTCTTCAACAGACCCAGTACTTC
TRBV19	.	TRBJ1-4	.	CASSTSGEKLFF	TGTGCCAGTAGTACATCCGGCGAAAAACTGTTTTTT
TRBV7-9	TRBD2	TRBJ2-1	.	CASSSTGTSGRAAFF	TGTGCCAGCAGCTCGACCGGGACTAGCGGGAGGGCCGCGTTCTTC
TRBV28	.	TRBJ1-5	.	CATTKGGLQPQHF	TGTGCCACCACGAAGGGGGGTTTGCAGCCCCAGCATTTT
TRBV2	TRBD2	TRBJ2-3	.	CASSERSWGGPGTDTQYF	TGTGCCAGCAGTGAAAGGAGTTGGGGAGGGCCCGGCACAGATACGCAGTATTTT
TRBV18	.	TRBJ2-5	.	CASSPPGSGAIGETQYF	TGTGCCAGCTCACCACCGGGTTCAGGCGCCATCGGAGAGACCCAGTACTTC
TRBV7-9	.	TRBJ2-1	.	CASSSPAGPSYNEQFF	TGTGCCAGCAGTTCCCCGGCGGGACCCTCCTACAATGAGCAGTTCTTC
TRBV4-2	.	TRBJ1-3	.	CASSPEWGGAGNTIYF	TGTGCCAGCAGCCCCGAGTGGGGAGGGGCGGGAAACACCATATATTTT
TRBV7-9	.	TRBJ2-1	.	CASVGTPNGEQFF	TGTGCCAGCGTAGGGACTCCTAATGGTGAGCAGTTCTTC
TRBV19	.	TRBJ2-7	few	CASSSPPAEGQYF	TGTGCCAGTAGTTCCCCCCCCGCCGAGGGGCAGTACTTC
TRBV11-3	.	TRBJ2-5	.	CASSLSAILVQETQYF	TGTGCCAGCAGCCTCTCGGCAATCCTAGTCCAAGAGACCCAGTACTTC
TRBV25-1	.	TRBJ2-7	many	CASSRSSYEQYF	TGTGCCAGCAGTCGGAGCTCCTACGAGCAGTACTTC
TRBV28	.	TRBJ2-7	.	CASTSPFSDGSIGDEQYF	TGTGCCAGCACCTCCCCTTTTTCGGACGGGAGTATAGGAGACGAGCAGTACTTC
TRBV7-8	.	TRBJ1-5	.	CASSKRGDQPQHF	TGTGCCAGCAGCAAGCGAGGGGATCAGCCCCAGCATTTT
TRBV25-1	.	TRBJ2-1	.	CASTGREDQGNEQFF	TGTGCCAGCACAGGACGGGAGGACCAGGGGAATGAGCAGTTCTTC
TRBV6-5	.	TRBJ1-5	.	CASSYDSNQPQHF	TGTGCCAGCAGTTACGATAGCAATCAGCCCCAGCATTTT
TRBV2	.	TRBJ2-1	.	CASGPGNNEQFF	TGTGCCTCGGGACCTGGGAACAATGAGCAGTTCTTC
TRBV11-2	.	TRBJ2-2	.	CASSRDRGWTGELFF	TGTGCCAGCAGCCGGGACCGAGGGTGGACCGGGGAGCTGTTTTTT
TRBV5-1	TRBD1	TRBJ2-7	few	CASSLQGDSSYEQYF	TGCGCCAGCAGCCTACAGGGGGATAGCTCCTACGAGCAGTACTTC
TRBV11-2	.	TRBJ1-5	few	CASSPQENQPQHF	TGTGCCAGCAGCCCCCAGGAGAATCAGCCCCAGCATTTT
TRBV18	.	TRBJ2-1	.	CASSPRRILWPNEQFF	TGTGCCAGCTCACCTCGAAGGATCCTGTGGCCAAATGAGCAGTTCTTC
TRBV6-1	TRBD2	TRBJ2-5	.	CASSGGTSGQETQYF	TGTGCCAGCAGTGGAGGGACTAGCGGCCAAGAGACCCAGTACTTC
TRBV28	TRBD2	TRBJ2-1	.	CASTDSGRDPYNEQFF	TGTGCCAGCACCGATAGCGGGAGGGATCCCTACAATGAGCAGTTCTTC
TRBV10-1	.	TRBJ2-7	.	CASSESESYEQYF	TGCGCCAGCAGTGAGTCAGAGAGCTACGAGCAGTACTTC
TRBV11-2	.	TRBJ2-7	.	CASSLEAGGGYEQYF	TGTGCCAGCAGCTTAGAGGCAGGGGGGGGCTACGAGCAGTACTTC
TRBV4-1	.	TRBJ2-6	.	CASSQERFSSGANVLTF	TGCGCCAGCAGCCAAGAAAGATTCAGCTCTGGGGCCAACGTCCTGACTTTC
TRBV9	TRBD2	TRBJ2-7	.	CASSVGGLAGAYEQYF	TGTGCCAGCAGCGTAGGTGGACTAGCGGGGGCCTACGAGCAGTACTTC
TRBV5-1	TRBD2	TRBJ2-1	.	CASSLRPSGTSENEQFF	TGCGCCAGCAGCTTAAGGCCCTCCGGGACTAGCGAAAATGAGCAGTTCTTC
TRBV7-9	.	TRBJ2-3	many	CASSLADTQYF	TGTGCCAGCAGCTTAGCAGATACGCAGTATTTT
TRBV6-5	.	TRBJ1-3	.	CASIPPQGSGNTIYF	TGTGCCAGCATTCCACCGCAGGGGTCTGGAAACACCATATATTTT
TRBV18	TRBD1	TRBJ1-4	.	CASSANRGVNEKLFF	TGTGCCAGCTCAGCCAACAGGGGGGTGAATGAAAAACTGTTTTTT
TRBV19	TRBD2	TRBJ2-2	few	CASSPRGLSGRAGHTGELFF	TGTGCCAGTAGTCCGAGGGGGCTTAGCGGGAGGGCCGGGCACACCGGGGAGCTGTTTTTT
TRBV5-1	.	TRBJ2-1	few	CASSISWSAGSYNEQFF	TGCGCCAGCAGTATCTCATGGTCGGCAGGGTCCTACAATGAGCAGTTCTTC
TRBV15	.	TRBJ2-3	once	CATSRGGGSSTDTQYF	TGTGCCACCAGCAGAGGGGGCGGTTCTAGCACAGATACGCAGTATTTT
TRBV18	.	TRBJ2-6	.	CASSPEVAVGANVLTF	TGTGCCAGCTCACCAGAGGTGGCTGTGGGGGCCAACGTCCTGACTTTC
TRBV4-1	TRBD2	TRBJ2-5	.	CASSQEGLAGGVGTQYF	TGCGCCAGCAGCCAAGAGGGACTAGCGGGGGGCGTTGGGACCCAGTACTTC
TRBV18	.	TRBJ2-7	.	CASSFTGGYEQYF	TGTGCCAGCTCATTTACGGGCGGCTACGAGCAGTACTTC